This TCR beta chain is drawn from a study of PD-L1 blockade in urothelial cancer. On the study more broadly: Patients had undergone 0 to 3 prior chemotherapy regimens. Peripheral blood specimens exhibited a median yield of around 130,000 T cells.

This clone has only one observation. This specimen includes other DNA sequences encoding the same CDR3. Time point indicated: peripheral blood 6 weeks after treatment start. Using immunoSEQ multiplex PCR, the repertoire was profiled, and TCRdb retains in-frame clones only, with some absent. The repertoire consists of some 120,000 clones, with 85% to 90% occurring once and the leading ten covering roughly 1.8%. The sample here was PBMCs, taken around atezolizumab (anti-PD-L1) treatment. This clonotype originated in a man between 60 and 75 years old with urothelial cancer.

DNA for the CDR3: TGTGCCAGTAGTGGCCAGGGCGGCAATCAGCCCCAGCATTTT. Its translation: CASSGQGGNQPQHF. The chain uses TRBV19 and TRBJ1-5; perhaps TRBD1 as D (5 bases). CDR3 length: 14 residues. Trimming took 5 bases from V and 2 from J, leaving 10 bases between them. Germline-derived CDR1 and CDR2 are LNHDA and SQIVND (reference sequence).